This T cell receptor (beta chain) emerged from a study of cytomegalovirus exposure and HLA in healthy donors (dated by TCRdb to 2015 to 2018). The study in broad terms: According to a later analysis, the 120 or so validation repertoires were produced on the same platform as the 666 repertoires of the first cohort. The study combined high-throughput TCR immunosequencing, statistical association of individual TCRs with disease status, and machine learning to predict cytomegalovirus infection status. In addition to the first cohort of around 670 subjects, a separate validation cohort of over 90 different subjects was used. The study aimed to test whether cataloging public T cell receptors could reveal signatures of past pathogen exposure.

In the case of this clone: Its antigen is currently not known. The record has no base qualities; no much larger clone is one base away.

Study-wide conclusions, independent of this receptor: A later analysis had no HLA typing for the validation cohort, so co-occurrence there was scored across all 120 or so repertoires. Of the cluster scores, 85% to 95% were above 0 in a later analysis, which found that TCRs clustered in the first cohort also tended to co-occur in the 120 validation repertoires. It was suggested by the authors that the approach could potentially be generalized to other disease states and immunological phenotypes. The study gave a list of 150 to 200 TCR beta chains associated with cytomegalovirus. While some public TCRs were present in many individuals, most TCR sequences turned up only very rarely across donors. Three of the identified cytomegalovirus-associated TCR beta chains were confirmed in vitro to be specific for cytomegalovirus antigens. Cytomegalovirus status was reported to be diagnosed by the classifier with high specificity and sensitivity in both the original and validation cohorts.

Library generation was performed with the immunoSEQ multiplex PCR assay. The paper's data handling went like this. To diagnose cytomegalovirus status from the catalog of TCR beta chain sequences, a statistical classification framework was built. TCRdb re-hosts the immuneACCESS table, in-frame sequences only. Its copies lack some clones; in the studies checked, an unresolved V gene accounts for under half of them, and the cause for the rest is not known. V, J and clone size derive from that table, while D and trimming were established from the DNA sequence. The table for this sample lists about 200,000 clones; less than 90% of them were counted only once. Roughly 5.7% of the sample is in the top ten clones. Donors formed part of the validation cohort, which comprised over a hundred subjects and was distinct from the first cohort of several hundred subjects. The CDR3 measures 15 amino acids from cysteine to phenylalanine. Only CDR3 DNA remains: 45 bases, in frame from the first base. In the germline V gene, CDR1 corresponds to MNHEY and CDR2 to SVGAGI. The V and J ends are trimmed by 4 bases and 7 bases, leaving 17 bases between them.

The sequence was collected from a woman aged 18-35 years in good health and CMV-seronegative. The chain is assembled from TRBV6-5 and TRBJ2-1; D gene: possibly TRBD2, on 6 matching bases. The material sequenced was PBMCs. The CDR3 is CASSSPAGLLNEQFF. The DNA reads TGTGCCAGCAGTTCCCCAGCGGGTCTTTTGAATGAGCAGTTCTTC.